Shown below are 15 T cell receptor beta chains from a single sample sequenced in a study of blood T cell repertoires in COVID-19. TCRdb's copy holds only in-frame clones and misses some; the assay was immunoSEQ multiplex PCR. The sample has a few hundred thousand clones; around 87% are singletons. Sequenced material: PBMCs or T cells enriched from blood (not recorded which). These TCRs come from a man aged 30 to 39 in a cohort exposed to, infected with or recovered from COVID-19 (not recorded which).

The chain recombines TRBV23-1 with TRBJ2-2; no clear D gene. TRBV23-1 is treated as an ORF (open reading frame) with a function not yet certain. Between the trimmed V and J ends, which lost 6 bases and 1 base, there was a span of 21 bases. The CDR3 is made up of 18 amino acids. CDR3 nucleotides: TGCGCCAGCAGCCGCAAAGTTCCCCCGCAGAAGAACACCGGGGAGCTGTTTTTT. It specifies CASSRKVPPQKNTGELFF.

The J gene is TRBJ1-6, the V gene TRBV9; 9 bases agree with TRBD1. The germline V gene has CDR1 SGDLS and CDR2 YYNGEE. The V gene end was trimmed by 3 bases and the J gene end by 7 bases; junction bases not matched to a gene: 8. The CDR3 sequence is 16 residues long. CDR3 sequence: CASSAPRGQGNSPLHF. In nucleotides, the CDR3 is TGTGCCAGCAGCGCCCCTCGGGGACAGGGAAATTCACCCCTCCACTTT. Supplemented by reference TRBV9 and TRBJ1-6, the full variable domain reads DSGVTQTPKHLITATGQRVTLRCSPRSGDLSVYWYQQSLDQGLQFLIQYYNGEERAKGNILERFSAQQFPDLHSELNLSSLELGDSALYFCASSAPRGQGNSPLHFGNGTRLTVT.

This clone was detected only a few times. The chain links TRBV29-1 to TRBJ2-7; 7 positions agree with TRBD2. J was trimmed by 4 bases and V by 4 bases; bases with no gene match: 7. From germline, CDR1 is SQVTM and CDR2 ANQGSEA. The CDR3 has 13 residues. The chain's CDR3 is CSVGTRGRYEQYF. In nucleotides, the CDR3 is TGCAGCGTTGGGACTAGAGGTCGTTACGAGCAGTACTTC.

This clone was seen once. This sequence joins TRBV28 and TRBJ1-2; D gene ambiguous. The CDR3 loop spans 11 amino acids. The germline V gene has CDR1 MDHEN and CDR2 SYDVKM. The V end lost 8 bases, the J end lost 3 bases, and 7 bases lay between the germline ends. CDR3 loop: CASWRDYGYTF. The CDR3 DNA sequence: TGTGCCAGCTGGAGGGACTATGGCTACACCTTC.

The gene calls are TRBV5-1 and TRBJ2-5; weak D call: TRBD1 (6 bases). The CDR3 is made up of 14 amino acids. V was pared by 4 bases and J by 5 bases, with 15 bases between. Germline V lookup: CDR1 SGHRS, CDR2 YFSETQ. The DNA for the CDR3 is TGCGCCAGCAGCGGACCAGGGGCCGAGGAGACCCAGTACTTC. Translation gives CASSGPGAEETQYF.

The J gene is TRBJ2-1, the V gene TRBV3-1 (or the pseudogene TRBV3-2); 7 nucleotides line up with TRBD2. CDR3 length: 17 residues. The V gene's germline CDR1 is LGHDT and CDR2 YNNKEL (reference sequence). V lost 0 bases to trimming and J lost 6 bases; unmatched junction nucleotides: 11. This CDR3 is CASSQDRGGRARNEQFF. For the CDR3, the DNA is TGTGCCAGCAGCCAAGATCGTGGAGGGAGGGCCCGCAATGAGCAGTTCTTC.

The genes are TRBV28 and TRBJ2-2; 9 bases map to TRBD1. The CDR3 runs 19 residues. Germline CDR1 and CDR2: MDHEN and SYDVKM. Trimming cost V 6 bases and J 7 bases; bases outside gene matches: 21. As DNA, the CDR3 is TGTGCCAGCAGCAATACTCTCCACTTAGACAGGGGGATTATCGGGGAGCTGTTTTTT. Its translation: CASSNTLHLDRGIIGELFF.

This rearrangement joins TRBV6-2 or TRBV6-3 to TRBJ2-2; no definite D call. Germline lookup yields CDR1 MNHEY and CDR2 SVGEGT. The CDR3 consists of 15 residues. V was trimmed by 2 bases and J by 6 bases, leaving 13 bases between them. The chain's CDR3 is CASSYVPLVSGELFF. The CDR3 bases are TGTGCCAGCAGTTACGTTCCACTGGTATCCGGGGAGCTGTTTTTT.

The gene calls are TRBV27 and TRBJ2-2; 9 nucleotides match TRBD2. The CDR3 has 15 residues. CDR1 is MNHEY and CDR2 is SMNVEV in the germline V gene (reference sequence). Trimming removed 2 bases from V and 5 bases from J; junction bases left unmatched: 3. Here the CDR3 reads CASSLLAGKTGELFF. The CDR3 bases are TGTGCCAGCAGTTTACTAGCGGGGAAGACCGGGGAGCTGTTTTTT.

The V gene is TRBV24-1, the J gene TRBJ2-1, with 7 positions matching TRBD2. Germline CDR1 reads KGHDR; CDR2 reads SFDVKD. The CDR3 covers 18 residues. V lost 2 bases and J lost 4; bases outside the gene matches: 13. The CDR3 nucleotides read TGTGCCACCAGTGATTCCCGGACTAGGGCTCGGGATTACAATGAGCAGTTCTTC. It codes for CATSDSRTRARDYNEQFF.

The V and J genes are TRBV4-3 and TRBJ2-7; 7 bases match TRBD1. The CDR3 spans 16 residues. CDR1 is LGHNA, CDR2 YSLEER, per germline. V was clipped by 0 bases and J by 3 bases; unmatched bases: 8. The CDR3 DNA reads TGCGCCAGCAGCCAAGAAGCCCGACAGGGTCTCTACGAGCAGTACTTC. This sequence encodes CASSQEARQGLYEQYF.

The chain joins TRBV5-6 to TRBJ2-7; the match to TRBD2 covers 7 bases. The CDR3 covers 15 residues. Germline V CDR1 and CDR2: SGHDT, YYEEEE. After removal of 4 bases from V and 1 base from J, the junction contained 8 bases not matched to a gene. The DNA for the CDR3 is TGTGCCAGCAGCGCGGTAGCGGGTCTGTCCTACGAGCAGTACTTC. Protein sequence: CASSAVAGLSYEQYF. The full variable domain, with the rest looked up from reference TRBV5-6 and TRBJ2-7, is DAGVTQSPTHLIKTRGQQVTLRCSPKSGHDTVSWYQQALGQGPQFIFQYYEEEERQRGNFPDRFSGHQFPNYSSELNVNALLLGDSALYLCASSAVAGLSYEQYFGPGTRLTVT.

V and J are TRBV10-3 and TRBJ2-2, with TRBD2 as a possible D gene (5 bases). Trimming cost V 0 bases and J 4 bases, with 9 bases left between them. CDR1 is ENHRY and CDR2 is SYGVKD in the germline V gene. The CDR3 totals 15 residues. CDR3: CAISESSGPTGELFF. The DNA for the CDR3 is TGTGCCATCAGTGAGTCGAGCGGTCCCACCGGGGAGCTGTTTTTT.

This chain connects TRBV5-1 to TRBJ2-4; no firm D call. Trimming pared 0 bases from V and 2 bases from J, leaving 9 bases between. CDR1 and CDR2 (germline): SGHRS, YFSETQ. This CDR3 is 15 amino acids long. The DNA for the CDR3 is TGCGCCAGCAGCTTGGCCTCTAGGACCAAAAACATTCAGTACTTC. Its protein is CASSLASRTKNIQYF.

The V and J genes are TRBV7-8 and TRBJ1-1; D perhaps matches TRBD1 (6 bases). Trimming pared 1 base from V and 1 base from J, leaving 10 bases between. The CDR3 contains 15 residues. Germline V gene lookup returns CDR1 SGHVS and CDR2 FQNEAQ. The CDR3 region has the DNA TGTGCCAGCAGCTTAGGTGTAGGGGGGAACACTGAAGCTTTCTTT. Translating gives CASSLGVGGNTEAFF.